A single sample is the source of the 5 T cell receptor beta chains below, sequenced in a study of Ad26.COV2.S vaccination and SARS-CoV-2 variants. Sequenced by immunoSEQ multiplex PCR; TCRdb stores in-frame clones only, minus some. The sample has 410,000 or so clones, about 90% seen once. Treatment defined: 19 received Ad26.COV2.S at low or high dose, single or two shots; five or six received placebo; per-sample allocation not given. Repertoires come from day 63 after the first vaccine or placebo injection. Source: peripheral blood, taken in a trial of Ad26.COV2.S vaccine versus placebo. Every receptor here comes from a person aged 18-60 years who received the Ad26.COV2.S COVID-19 vaccine or a placebo.

A note on this clone: Other DNA variants within this sample encode the same CDR3. This sequence joins TRBV2 and TRBJ2-1, with D uncertain. CDR3 size: 11 residues. With 11 bases removed from V and 2 bases from J, the gap between germline ends came to 7 bases. Looked up from germline, CDR1 is SNHLY and CDR2 is FYNNEI. CDR3 region: CASSPYNEQFF. The CDR3 DNA sequence: TGTGCCTCCTCCCCCTACAATGAGCAGTTCTTC.

This chain links TRBV6-2 or TRBV6-3 with TRBJ1-2, with 11 bases aligning to TRBD1. Germline loops: CDR1 MNHEY, CDR2 SVGEGT. The CDR3 runs to 16 residues. V trimming: 0 bases; J trimming: 8 bases; junction bases outside the gene matches: 8. DNA of the CDR3: TGTGCCAGCAGTTACTCTGCCGGGACAGGGGGTCGAGGCTACACCTTC. Encoded protein: CASSYSAGTGGRGYTF.

The V gene is TRBV2, the J gene TRBJ2-1; D possibly corresponds to TRBD1 (5 bases). CDR1 and CDR2 (germline): SNHLY, FYNNEI. The CDR3 spans 15 residues. Between the trimmed V and J ends, which lost 5 bases and 6 bases, there was a span of 17 bases. The CDR3 DNA is TGTGCCAGCAGTATCGGACACCGCAACCCCAATGAGCAGTTCTTC. Protein: CASSIGHRNPNEQFF.

The J gene is TRBJ1-1, the V gene TRBV6-5; TRBD1 matches at 7 bases. Germline V gene lookup returns CDR1 MNHEY and CDR2 SVGAGI. V dropped 10 bases and J dropped 6; count of bases not matched to a gene: 17. The CDR3 is 15 residues long. CDR3 loop: CATVPDRVSVSEAFF. The CDR3 DNA reads as TGTGCCACCGTCCCAGACAGGGTCTCTGTTTCTGAAGCTTTCTTT.

The chain couples TRBV5-6 to TRBJ2-1; D unclear. The CDR3 length is 13 residues. Germline CDR1 is SGHDT and CDR2 is YYEEEE. The CDR3 DNA follows: TGTGACCCACGGGCTAACACCTACAATGAGCAGTTCTTC. This translates into CDPRANTYNEQFF.